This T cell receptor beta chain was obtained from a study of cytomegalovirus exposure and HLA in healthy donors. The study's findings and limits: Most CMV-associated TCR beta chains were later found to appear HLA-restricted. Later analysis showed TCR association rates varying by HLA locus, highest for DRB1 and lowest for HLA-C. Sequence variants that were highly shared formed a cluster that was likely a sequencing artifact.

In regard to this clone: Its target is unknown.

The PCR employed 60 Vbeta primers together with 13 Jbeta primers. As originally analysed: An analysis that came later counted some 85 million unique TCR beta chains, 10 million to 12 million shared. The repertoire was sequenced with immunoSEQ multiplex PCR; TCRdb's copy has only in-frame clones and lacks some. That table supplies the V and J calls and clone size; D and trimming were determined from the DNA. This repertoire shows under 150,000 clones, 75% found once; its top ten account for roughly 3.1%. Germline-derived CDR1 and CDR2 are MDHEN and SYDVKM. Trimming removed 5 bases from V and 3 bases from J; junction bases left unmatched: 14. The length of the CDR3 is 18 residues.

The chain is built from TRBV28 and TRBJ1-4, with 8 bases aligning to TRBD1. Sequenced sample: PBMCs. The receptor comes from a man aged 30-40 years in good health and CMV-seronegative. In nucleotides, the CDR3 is TGTGCCAGCAGTCCAGTAGCAGGGGGCCTCTCTGCTAATGAAAAACTGTTTTTT. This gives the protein CASSPVAGGLSANEKLFF. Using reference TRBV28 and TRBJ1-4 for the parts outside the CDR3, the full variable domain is DVKVTQSSRYLVKRTGEKVFLECVQDMDHENMFWYRQDPGLGLRLIYFSYDVKMKEKGDIPEGYSVSREKKERFSLILESASTNQTSMYLCASSPVAGGLSANEKLFFGSGTQLSVL.